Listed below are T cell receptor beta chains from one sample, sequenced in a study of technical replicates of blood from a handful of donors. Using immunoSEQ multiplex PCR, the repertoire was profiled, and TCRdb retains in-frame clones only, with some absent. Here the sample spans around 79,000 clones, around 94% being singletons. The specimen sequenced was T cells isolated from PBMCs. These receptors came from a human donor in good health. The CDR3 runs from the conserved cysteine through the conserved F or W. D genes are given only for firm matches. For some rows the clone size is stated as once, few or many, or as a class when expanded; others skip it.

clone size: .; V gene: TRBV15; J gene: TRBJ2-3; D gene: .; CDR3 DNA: TGTGCCACCAGCAGCGCACCGGAGGCAGATACGCAGTATTTT; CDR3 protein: CATSSAPEADTQYF
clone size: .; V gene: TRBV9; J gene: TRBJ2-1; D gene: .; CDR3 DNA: TGTGCCAGCAGCGTGGAGGGACTCTACAATGAGCAGTTCTTC; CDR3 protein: CASSVEGLYNEQFF
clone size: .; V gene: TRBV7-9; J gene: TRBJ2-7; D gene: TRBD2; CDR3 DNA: TGTGCCAGCAGCAAGACTAGCGGGAGTAGCGAGCAGTACTTC; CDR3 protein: CASSKTSGSSEQYF
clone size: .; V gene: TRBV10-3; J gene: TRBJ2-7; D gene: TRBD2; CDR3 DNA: TGTGCCATCAGTGAGTCTCTAGCGGGCGCGACAAGGGAGCAGTACTTC; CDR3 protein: CAISESLAGATREQYF
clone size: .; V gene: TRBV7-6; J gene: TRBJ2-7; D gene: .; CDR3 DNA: TGTGCCAGCAGCTTAGAGGACTACCGGGCCTACGAGCAGTACTTC; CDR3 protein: CASSLEDYRAYEQYF
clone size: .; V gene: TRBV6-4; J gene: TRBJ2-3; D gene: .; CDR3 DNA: TGTGCCAGCAGTGAACAGGCTGCAGATACGCAGTATTTT; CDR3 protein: CASSEQAADTQYF
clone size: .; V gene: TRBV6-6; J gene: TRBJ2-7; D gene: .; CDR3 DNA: TGTGCCAGCAGTTACTCGAAAGGGGCGGAGCAGTACTTC; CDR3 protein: CASSYSKGAEQYF
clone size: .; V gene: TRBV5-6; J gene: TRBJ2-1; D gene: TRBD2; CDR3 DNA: TGTGCCAGCAGCTTGGCCGGACTAGGGGACAATGAGCAGTTCTTC; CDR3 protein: CASSLAGLGDNEQFF
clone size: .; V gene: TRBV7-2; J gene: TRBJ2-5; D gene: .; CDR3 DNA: TGTGCCAGCAGCATAGACAGTAACCAAGAGACCCAGTACTTC; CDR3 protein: CASSIDSNQETQYF
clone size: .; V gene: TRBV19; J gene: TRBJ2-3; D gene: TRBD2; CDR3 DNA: TGTGCCAGTAGTATAGTGTCTAGCGGGGGACTCACAGATACGCAGTATTTT; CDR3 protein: CASSIVSSGGLTDTQYF
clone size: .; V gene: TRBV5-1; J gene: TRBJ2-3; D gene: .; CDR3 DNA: TGCGCCAGCAGCTTGGCCGCGGCAGATACGCAGTATTTT; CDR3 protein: CASSLAAADTQYF
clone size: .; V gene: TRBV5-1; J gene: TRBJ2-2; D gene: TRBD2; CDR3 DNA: TGCGCCAGCAGCCCAAGGACTAGCGGGGTAGTTAACACCGGGGAGCTGTTTTTT; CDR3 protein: CASSPRTSGVVNTGELFF
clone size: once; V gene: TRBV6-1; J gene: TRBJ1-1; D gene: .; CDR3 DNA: TGTGCCAGCCGTACAGAGAACACTGAAGCTTTCTTT; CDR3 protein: CASRTENTEAFF
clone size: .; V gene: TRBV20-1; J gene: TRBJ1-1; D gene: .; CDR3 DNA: TGCAGCGTCGCTATAGGACAGAGGGCTTTCTTT; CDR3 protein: CSVAIGQRAFF
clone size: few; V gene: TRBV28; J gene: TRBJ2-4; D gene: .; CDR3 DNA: TGTGCCAGCAGTTTTAACATGGGGCACATTCAGTACTTC; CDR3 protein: CASSFNMGHIQYF
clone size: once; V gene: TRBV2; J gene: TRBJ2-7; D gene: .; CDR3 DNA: TGTGCCAGCACCACAGAAGTCTCCTACGAGCAGTACTTC; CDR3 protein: CASTTEVSYEQYF
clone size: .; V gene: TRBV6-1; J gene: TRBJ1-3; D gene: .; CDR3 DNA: TGTGCCAGCAGTGAAGTTGCAGGGTCCGGAAACACCATATATTTT; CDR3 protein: CASSEVAGSGNTIYF
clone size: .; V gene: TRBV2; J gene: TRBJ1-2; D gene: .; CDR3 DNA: TGTGCCGGAAAAGAGGACAGAAACAACTATGGCTACACCTTC; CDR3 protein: CAGKEDRNNYGYTF
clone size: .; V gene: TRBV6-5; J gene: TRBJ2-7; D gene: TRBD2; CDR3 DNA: TGTGCCAGCAGTTCTTATAGCGGGAGGCTCGCCTACGAGCAGTACTTC; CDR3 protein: CASSSYSGRLAYEQYF
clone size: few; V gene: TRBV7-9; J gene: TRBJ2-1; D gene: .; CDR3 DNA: TGTGCCAGCACCCTATTCTACAGGGTCAGCTCCTACAATGAGCAGTTCTTC; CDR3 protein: CASTLFYRVSSYNEQFF
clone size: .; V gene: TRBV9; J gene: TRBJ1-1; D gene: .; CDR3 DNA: TGTGCCAGCAGCTCCATTGGGGGGAGGGCTTTCTTT; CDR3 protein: CASSSIGGRAFF
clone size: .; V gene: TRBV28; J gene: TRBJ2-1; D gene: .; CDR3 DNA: TGTGCCAGCAGTGGACACCTACTTTCGCAGTTCTTC; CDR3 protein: CASSGHLLSQFF
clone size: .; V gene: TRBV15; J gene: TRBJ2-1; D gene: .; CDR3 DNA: TGTGCCACCAGCAAAGGGTCAGGGCTAGCGATCTACAATGAGCAGTTCTTC; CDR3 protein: CATSKGSGLAIYNEQFF
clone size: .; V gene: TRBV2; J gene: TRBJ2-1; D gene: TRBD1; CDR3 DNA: TGTGCCAGCAGTGGGGACAGTGCCTACAATGAGCAGTTCTTC; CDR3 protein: CASSGDSAYNEQFF
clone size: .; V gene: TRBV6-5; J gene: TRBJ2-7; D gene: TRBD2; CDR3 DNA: TGTGCCAGCAGTTACGAGGGACTAGTCTACGAGCAGTACTTC; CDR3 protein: CASSYEGLVYEQYF
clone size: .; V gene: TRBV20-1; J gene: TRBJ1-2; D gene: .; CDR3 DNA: TGCAGTGCTAGCATGAGGGATGGCTACACCTTC; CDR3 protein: CSASMRDGYTF
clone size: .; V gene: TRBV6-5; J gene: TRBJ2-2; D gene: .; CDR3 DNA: TGTGCCAGCAGTTACTCGACGACAATGAACACCGGGGAGCTGTTTTTT; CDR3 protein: CASSYSTTMNTGELFF
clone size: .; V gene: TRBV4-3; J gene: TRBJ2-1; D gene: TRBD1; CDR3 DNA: TGCGCCAGCAGCCAAGAAGGGACAGGGACTTATGAGCAGTTCTTC; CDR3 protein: CASSQEGTGTYEQFF
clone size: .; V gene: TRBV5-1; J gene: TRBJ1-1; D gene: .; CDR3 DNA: TGCGCCAGCAGCTTGGGCGGTCCTGGGTCCATTGAAGCTTTCTTT; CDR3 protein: CASSLGGPGSIEAFF
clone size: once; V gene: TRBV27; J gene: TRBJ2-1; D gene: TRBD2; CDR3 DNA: TGTGCCAGCAGTTCCGGGAGGGAATACAATGAGCAGTTCTTC; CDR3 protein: CASSSGREYNEQFF
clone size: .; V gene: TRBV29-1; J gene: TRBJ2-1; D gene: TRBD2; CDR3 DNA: TGCAGCGTTCTAGCGGGAGCTTGGTATGAGCAGTTCTTC; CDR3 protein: CSVLAGAWYEQFF
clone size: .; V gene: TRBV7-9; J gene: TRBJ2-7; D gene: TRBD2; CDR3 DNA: TGTGCCAGCAGCCCCATAGCGGGAGCCCACGAGCAGTACTTC; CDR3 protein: CASSPIAGAHEQYF
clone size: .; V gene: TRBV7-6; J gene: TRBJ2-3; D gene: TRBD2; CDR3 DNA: TGTGCCAGCAGCTTAGTCGGCGGGAGACTTGATACGCAGTATTTT; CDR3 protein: CASSLVGGRLDTQYF
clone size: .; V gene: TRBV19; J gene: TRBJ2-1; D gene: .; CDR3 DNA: TGTGCCAGTACCCCGCAGGGCTTTGGTGAGCAGTTCTTC; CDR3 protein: CASTPQGFGEQFF
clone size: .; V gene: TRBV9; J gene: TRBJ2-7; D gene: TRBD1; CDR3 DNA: TGTGCCAGCAGCTTCGGACAGGGGGCTAACGAGCAGTACTTC; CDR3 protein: CASSFGQGANEQYF
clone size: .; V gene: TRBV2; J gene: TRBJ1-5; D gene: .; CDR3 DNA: TGTGCCAGCAGTGCGGGGAATCAGCCCCAGCATTTT; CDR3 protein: CASSAGNQPQHF
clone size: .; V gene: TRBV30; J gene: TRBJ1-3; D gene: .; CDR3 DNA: TGTGCCTGGAGTCTTCAGTGGAGCTCTGGAAACACCATATATTTT; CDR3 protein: CAWSLQWSSGNTIYF
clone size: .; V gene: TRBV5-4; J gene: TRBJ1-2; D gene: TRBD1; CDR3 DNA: TGTGCCAGCGAGACAGGGGGCTCCTATGGCTACACCTTC; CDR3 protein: CASETGGSYGYTF
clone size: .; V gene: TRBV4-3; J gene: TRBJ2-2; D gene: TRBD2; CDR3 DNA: TGCGCCAGCAGCCCGGGACCGACTAGCGGGAACACCGGGGAGCTGTTTTTT; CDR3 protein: CASSPGPTSGNTGELFF
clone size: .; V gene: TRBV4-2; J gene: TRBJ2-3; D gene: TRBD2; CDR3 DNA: TGTGCCAGCAGCCAAGAGAGCGGGAATACGCAGTATTTT; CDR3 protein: CASSQESGNTQYF
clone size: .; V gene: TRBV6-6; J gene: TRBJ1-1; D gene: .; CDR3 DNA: TGTGCCAGCAGTACCCCAGGGAACACTGAAGCTTTCTTT; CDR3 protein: CASSTPGNTEAFF
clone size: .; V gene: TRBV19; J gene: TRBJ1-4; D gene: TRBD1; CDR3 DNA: TGTGCCAGCCACTGGACAGGTGCTAATGAAAAACTGTTTTTT; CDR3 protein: CASHWTGANEKLFF
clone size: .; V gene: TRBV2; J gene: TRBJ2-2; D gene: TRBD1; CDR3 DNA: TGTGCCAGCAGTGGCCCCGGGACAGGGTATACCGGGGAGCTGTTTTTT; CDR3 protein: CASSGPGTGYTGELFF
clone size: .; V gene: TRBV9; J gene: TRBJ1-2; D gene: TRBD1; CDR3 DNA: TGTGCCAGCACCGATACAGGGGTTGGCTACACCTTC; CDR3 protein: CASTDTGVGYTF
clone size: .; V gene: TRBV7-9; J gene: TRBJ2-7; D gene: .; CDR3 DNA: TGTGCCAGCAGCCACCGGGACATCCGTACCTACGAGCAGTACTTC; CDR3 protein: CASSHRDIRTYEQYF
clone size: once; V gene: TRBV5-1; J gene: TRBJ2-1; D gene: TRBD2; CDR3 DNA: TGCGCCAGCAGCTTGATCCTAGCGGGAGGGCAGCTTACTGAGCAGTTCTTC; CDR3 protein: CASSLILAGGQLTEQFF
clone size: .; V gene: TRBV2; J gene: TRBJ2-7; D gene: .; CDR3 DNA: TGTGCCAGCAGCGAACAGGTTACCTACGAGCAGTACTTC; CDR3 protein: CASSEQVTYEQYF
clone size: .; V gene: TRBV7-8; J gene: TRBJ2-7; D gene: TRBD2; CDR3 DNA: TGTGCCAGCAGCTTAATGACTAGCACCTACGAGCAGTACTTC; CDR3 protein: CASSLMTSTYEQYF
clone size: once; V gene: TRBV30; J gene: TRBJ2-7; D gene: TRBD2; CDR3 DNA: TGTGCCTGGGGAGCGGGATCCTACGAGCAGTACTTC; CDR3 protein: CAWGAGSYEQYF
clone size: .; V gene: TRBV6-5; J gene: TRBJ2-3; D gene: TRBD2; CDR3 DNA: TGTGCCAGCAGTCCACTAGCGACTAGCACAGATACGCAGTATTTT; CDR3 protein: CASSPLATSTDTQYF
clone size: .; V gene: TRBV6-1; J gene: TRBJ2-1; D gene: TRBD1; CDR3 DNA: TGTGCCAGCAGGTCCGGGACAGTATCCTACAATGAGCAGTTCTTC; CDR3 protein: CASRSGTVSYNEQFF
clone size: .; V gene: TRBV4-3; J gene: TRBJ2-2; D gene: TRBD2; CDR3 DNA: TGCGCCAGCAGCCAAGAGGGGACTAGCGAAACCGGGGAGCTGTTTTTT; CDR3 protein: CASSQEGTSETGELFF
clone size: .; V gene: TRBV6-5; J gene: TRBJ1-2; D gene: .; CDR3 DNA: TGTGCCAGCAGATCCGCCGGGCAGGGCGGTTATGGCTACACCTTC; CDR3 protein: CASRSAGQGGYGYTF
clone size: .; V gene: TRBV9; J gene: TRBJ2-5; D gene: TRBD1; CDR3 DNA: TGTGCCAGCAGCGTAGAGCTCCTTGGGACAGGGCAAGAGACCCAGTACTTC; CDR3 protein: CASSVELLGTGQETQYF
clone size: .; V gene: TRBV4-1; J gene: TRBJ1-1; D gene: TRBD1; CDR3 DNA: TGCGCCAGCAGCCAAGAGGCGGGACAGCTAAACACTGAAGCTTTCTTT; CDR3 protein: CASSQEAGQLNTEAFF
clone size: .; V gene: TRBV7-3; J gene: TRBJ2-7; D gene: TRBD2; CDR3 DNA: TGTGCCAGCAGCCCGGGGGGGGGAACCTACGAGCAGTACTTC; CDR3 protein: CASSPGGGTYEQYF